This is a list of T cell receptor beta chains from one sample in a study of shared clonotypes between healthy human individuals. Using immunoSEQ multiplex PCR, the repertoire was profiled, and TCRdb retains in-frame clones only, with some absent. The sample has about 340,000 clones; more than 60% are singletons. Input material: memory CD4+ T cells sorted from blood. The receptors come from a man aged 25 to 40 in good health. Both conserved end residues are part of each CDR3. A D gene is named only where the DNA matches it firmly. Rows give clone size only sometimes, using once, few, many, or a class for an expanded clone.

-	TRBV7-9	once	TRBJ2-2	TGTGCCAGCAGCGCTAGAGGAGGCGTTGGTGGGGAGCTGTTTTTT	CASSARGGVGGELFF
-	TRBV19	-	TRBJ1-3	TGTGCCAGTAGCCCGGGACAAAGAAGCTCTGGAAACACCATATATTTT	CASSPGQRSSGNTIYF
TRBD2	TRBV5-1	-	TRBJ2-1	TGCGCCAGCAGCTTGTCCCGGACTAGCGGAGGATACAATGAGCAGTTCTTC	CASSLSRTSGGYNEQFF
-	TRBV11-3	-	TRBJ2-2	TGTGCCACACGGGGAAGCAGCACCGGGGAGCTGTTTTTT	CATRGSSTGELFF
-	TRBV6-1	-	TRBJ2-1	TGTGCCTGTAGTGGTTTAGTTGAGCAGTTCTTC	CACSGLVEQFF
-	TRBV30	-	TRBJ2-1	TGTGCCCGGCGTGGAGGGAGTCCCCACAATGAGCAGTTCTTC	CARRGGSPHNEQFF
-	TRBV7-6	few	TRBJ2-2	TGTGCCAGCAGCTTAGCGATAGATTCCGGGGAGCTGTTTTTT	CASSLAIDSGELFF
TRBD2	TRBV19	-	TRBJ2-7	TGTGCCAGTAGTACGAGGACTAGCGGAGACTCCTACGAGCAGTACTTC	CASSTRTSGDSYEQYF
-	TRBV6-5	-	TRBJ1-2	TGTGCCAGCAGTTACAAGGGCCACTACTATGGCTACACCTTC	CASSYKGHYYGYTF
-	TRBV5-4	-	TRBJ2-1	TGTGCCAGCAGCTATGACGAGTACAATGAGCAGTTCTTC	CASSYDEYNEQFF
-	TRBV18	-	TRBJ2-3	TGTGCCAGCTCACCACCCGCTTCCACAGATACGCAGTATTTT	CASSPPASTDTQYF
-	TRBV28	-	TRBJ2-2	TGTGCCAGCAGATATACCGGGGAGCTGTTTTTT	CASRYTGELFF
-	TRBV5-1	-	TRBJ2-7	TGCGCCAGCAGCTTGACTCCGTTAGCCTACGAGCAGTACTTC	CASSLTPLAYEQYF
TRBD1	TRBV5-1	-	TRBJ2-7	TGCGCCAGACAAACCGACAGGGGGGTCTCCTACGAGCAGTACTTC	CARQTDRGVSYEQYF
TRBD2	TRBV14	-	TRBJ2-6	TGTGCCAGCAGCCAAAGCGGGAGGGCCACTGGGGCCAACGTCCTGACTTTC	CASSQSGRATGANVLTF
-	TRBV5-1	-	TRBJ1-1	TGCGCCAGCAGCTTGGACCGGGCGAACACTGAAGCTTTCTTT	CASSLDRANTEAFF
-	TRBV7-2	-	TRBJ2-1	TGTGCCAGCAGCTTAAGGGGCTACCGCGGGGACAATGAGCAGTTCTTC	CASSLRGYRGDNEQFF
-	TRBV15	-	TRBJ2-6	TGTGCCACCAGCAGAGCAAACTCTGGGGCCAACGTCCTGACTTTC	CATSRANSGANVLTF
-	TRBV5-1	-	TRBJ2-3	TGCGCCAGCAGCGGGGGAGTGATCACAGATACGCAGTATTTT	CASSGGVITDTQYF
-	TRBV5-4	-	TRBJ2-2	TGTGCCAGCAGCTTGGAGAACTGGAAACTGAACACCGGGGAGCTGTTTTTT	CASSLENWKLNTGELFF
-	TRBV2	-	TRBJ1-4	TGTGCCAGCAGTGTGCAGGGACCTAATGAAAAACTGTTTTTT	CASSVQGPNEKLFF
TRBD2	TRBV9	-	TRBJ2-7	TGTGCCAGCAGCGCTAGGGCGGCCCTTAGCGGGAACGACGAGCAGTACTTC	CASSARAALSGNDEQYF
TRBD2	TRBV10-3	-	TRBJ2-7	TGTGCCATCAGTTCAGGACTAGCGGGAGGGGGGTACGAGCAGTACTTC	CAISSGLAGGGYEQYF
TRBD1	TRBV5-4	-	TRBJ2-4	TGTGCCAGCAGCCCCACAGGGGGTCTAGCCAAAAACATTCAGTACTTC	CASSPTGGLAKNIQYF
-	TRBV7-8	-	TRBJ2-1	TGTGCCAGCAGCTTAGGTGGCGGCCTTTACAATGAGCAGTTCTTC	CASSLGGGLYNEQFF
-	TRBV27	-	TRBJ2-3	TGTGCCGGTCAAGAAGATACGCAGTATTTT	CAGQEDTQYF
TRBD2	TRBV19	-	TRBJ2-3	TGTGCCAGTAGTATAGGCGGGAGGGGCACAGATACGCAGTATTTT	CASSIGGRGTDTQYF
TRBD1	TRBV4-1	-	TRBJ2-5	TGCGCCAGCAGCCAGAGTAGGACAGGGTTAGAGACCCAGTACTTC	CASSQSRTGLETQYF
-	TRBV30	few	TRBJ2-1	TGTGCCTGGAGTTCTACAATGACCCGGTGGCAGTTCTTC	CAWSSTMTRWQFF
-	TRBV2	-	TRBJ2-7	TGTGCCAGCAGCCGACCGGGGCGAGCCTACGAGCAGTACTTC	CASSRPGRAYEQYF
-	TRBV5-6	-	TRBJ1-1	TGTGCCAGCAGCTTGGTTCAGCGCACTGAAGCTTTCTTT	CASSLVQRTEAFF
TRBD1	TRBV2	-	TRBJ1-1	TGTGCCACAGGGGACAGGGGGAGAGGGGCTTTCTTT	CATGDRGRGAFF
-	TRBV9	-	TRBJ2-1	TGTGCCAGCAGCGTAGCCGCCGGACAATACAATGAGCAGTTCTTC	CASSVAAGQYNEQFF
TRBD1	TRBV5-1	few	TRBJ1-5	TGCGCCAGCAGCTTGTGGCCGGGACAGGAGAATCAGCCCCAGCATTTT	CASSLWPGQENQPQHF
TRBD2	TRBV7-9	-	TRBJ2-7	TGTGCCAGCAGCCCCCCGGGAGGCCACCCCTCCTACGAGCAGTACTTC	CASSPPGGHPSYEQYF